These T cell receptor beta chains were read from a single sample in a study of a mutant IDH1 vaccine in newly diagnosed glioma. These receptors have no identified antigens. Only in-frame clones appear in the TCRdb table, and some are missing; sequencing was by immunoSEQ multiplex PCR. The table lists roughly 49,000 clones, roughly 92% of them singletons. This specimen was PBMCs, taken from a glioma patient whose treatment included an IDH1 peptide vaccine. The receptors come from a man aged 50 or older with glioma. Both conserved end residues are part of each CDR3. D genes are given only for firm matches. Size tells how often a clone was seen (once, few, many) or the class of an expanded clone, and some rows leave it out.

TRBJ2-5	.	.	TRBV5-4	TGTGCCAGCAGCCCCCCAGGGTGGGGGGAGACCCAGTACTTC	CASSPPGWGETQYF
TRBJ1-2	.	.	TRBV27	TGTGCCAGCAGGTCTTCGATTCGCGCTGGCTACACCTTC	CASRSSIRAGYTF
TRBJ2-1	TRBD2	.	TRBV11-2	TGTGCCAGCAGCCTCGCGGGGCGGGGGAGATACAATGAGCAGTTCTTC	CASSLAGRGRYNEQFF
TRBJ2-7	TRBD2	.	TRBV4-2	TGTGCCAGCAGCCAAGAGGGGGCGGGGGGTCCCTACGAGCAGTACTTC	CASSQEGAGGPYEQYF
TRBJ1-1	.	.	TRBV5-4	TGTGCCAGCAGCTTGGTTCCCCCAACAGGGCCCACTGAAGCTTTCTTT	CASSLVPPTGPTEAFF
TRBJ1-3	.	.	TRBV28	TGTGCCAGCACGGATCGTCGCTCTGGAAACACCATATATTTT	CASTDRRSGNTIYF
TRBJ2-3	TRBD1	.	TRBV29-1	TGCAGCGCCTGCCGGGACAGTTGCAGCACAGATACGCAGTATTTT	CSACRDSCSTDTQYF
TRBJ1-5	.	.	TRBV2	TGTGCCAGCAGTCGACAGCCTTATAGCAATCAGCCCCAGCATTTT	CASSRQPYSNQPQHF
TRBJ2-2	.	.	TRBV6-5	TGTGCCAGCAGTTACACGACAGTGAACACCGGGGAGCTGTTTTTT	CASSYTTVNTGELFF
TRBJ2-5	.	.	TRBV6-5	TGTGCCAGCAGTTACAACGCGGGAGAGACCCAGTACTTC	CASSYNAGETQYF
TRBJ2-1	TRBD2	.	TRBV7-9	TGTGCCAGCAGCTCTAGCGGAATGTCCTACAATGAGCAGTTCTTC	CASSSSGMSYNEQFF
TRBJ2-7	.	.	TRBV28	TGTGCCAGCGGACGAGGGGCGGGGAACTACGAGCAGTACTTC	CASGRGAGNYEQYF
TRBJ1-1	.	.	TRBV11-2	TGTGCCAGCAGCTTTCCGGCTCGGAGTGGGCTGAACACTGAAGCTTTCTTT	CASSFPARSGLNTEAFF
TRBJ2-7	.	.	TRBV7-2	TGTGCCAGCAGCCAAGACCACCTGGCGGGACCGGGGCAGTACTTC	CASSQDHLAGPGQYF
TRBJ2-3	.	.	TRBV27	TGTGCCAGCAGTTTAGGGCGGAGCACAGATACGCAGTATTTT	CASSLGRSTDTQYF
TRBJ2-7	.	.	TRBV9	TGTGCCAGCAGCGTTTCTCCGGGACACTACTACGAGCAGTACTTC	CASSVSPGHYYEQYF
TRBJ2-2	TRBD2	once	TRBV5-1	TGCGCCAGCAGCTTGGGCGGCGGGAGAAACACCGGGGAGCTGTTTTTT	CASSLGGGRNTGELFF
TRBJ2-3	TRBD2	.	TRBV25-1	TGTGCCAGCAGTGAACCACTAGCGGGAGGCCGCGATACGCAGTATTTT	CASSEPLAGGRDTQYF
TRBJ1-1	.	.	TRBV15	TGTGCCACCAGCTTAAATTGGGGCGGTGAAGCTTTCTTT	CATSLNWGGEAFF
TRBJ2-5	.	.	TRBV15	TGTGCCACCAGCAGAGATATCGGGCAGCAAGAGACCCAGTACTTC	CATSRDIGQQETQYF
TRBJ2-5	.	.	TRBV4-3	TGCGCCAGCAGCCGACTTCTCGACCCAACCCAGGAGACCCAGTACTTC	CASSRLLDPTQETQYF
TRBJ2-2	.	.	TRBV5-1	TGCGCCAGCAGCTTAGGTGCGGCGAACACCGGGGAGCTGTTTTTT	CASSLGAANTGELFF
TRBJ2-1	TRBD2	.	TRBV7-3	TGTGCCAGCAGCCTATGGACTAGCGGGGGGGCGGGTGAGCAGTTCTTC	CASSLWTSGGAGEQFF
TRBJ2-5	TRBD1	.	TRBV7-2	TGTGCCAGCAGCACTCGGACAGGGTCCCCTGGGGAGACCCAGTACTTC	CASSTRTGSPGETQYF
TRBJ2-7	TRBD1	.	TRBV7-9	TGTGCCAGCAGCATACTATCGGACAGGGGTTACGAGCAGTACTTC	CASSILSDRGYEQYF
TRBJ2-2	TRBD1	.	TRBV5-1	TGCGCCAGCAGCTTGGCGGGACAGAGAAACACCGGGGAGCTGTTTTTT	CASSLAGQRNTGELFF
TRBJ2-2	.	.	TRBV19	TGTGCCAGTAGTACTGGCAGGGTCAACACCGGGGAGCTGTTTTTT	CASSTGRVNTGELFF
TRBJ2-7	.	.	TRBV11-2	TGTGCCAGCAGCTTAGTTTACCCGTCCTACGAGCAGTACTTC	CASSLVYPSYEQYF
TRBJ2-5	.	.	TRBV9	TGTGCCAGCAGCCCCGCTGGCGGAGGGCAAGAGACCCAGTACTTC	CASSPAGGGQETQYF